This T cell receptor (beta chain) was identified during a study of control samples from healthy donors and cancer patients. The V gene's germline CDR1 is SGHVS and CDR2 FNYEAQ. With 2 bases removed from V and 7 bases from J, the gap between germline ends came to 9 bases. This CDR3 contains 14 residues. Assay used: immunoSEQ multiplex PCR; TCRdb lists only in-frame clones, some missing. This repertoire shows 110,000 or so clones, about four fifths found once; its top ten account for under 15%. V gene TRBV7-6 combines with J gene TRBJ1-6; D may be TRBD1 (6 bases). Sequenced input: blood. This sequence was found in a woman in her forties or fifties in good health. The CDR3 bases are TGTGCCAGCAGCTTATCCCAGGGGAATTCACCCCTCCACTTT. This sequence encodes CASSLSQGNSPLHF.